The 19 T cell receptor beta chains below come from one sample, sequenced in a study of cytomegalovirus exposure and HLA in healthy donors. A multiplex PCR was run with 60 Vbeta primers and 13 Jbeta primers. Some clones are missing from TCRdb's copy, which holds only in-frame ones; the method was immunoSEQ multiplex PCR. The table includes 110,000 to 150,000 clones, approximately 78% detected once. The specimen was PBMCs. Every receptor here comes from a female donor in good health and CMV-seronegative.

This clone has more than one count but fewer than ten. V and J are TRBV15 and TRBJ1-4, with 7 nucleotides matching TRBD1. V lost 1 base to trimming and J lost 4 bases; unmatched junction nucleotides: 3. Germline V lookup: CDR1 LNHNV, CDR2 YYDKDF (reference sequence). The CDR3 length is 15 residues. CDR3 protein: CATSRVGQFNEKLFF. Here the CDR3 DNA reads TGTGCCACCAGCAGAGTGGGACAGTTTAATGAAAAACTGTTTTTT. The full variable domain, in which reference TRBV15 and TRBJ1-4 provide the parts outside the CDR3, is DAMVIQNPRYQVTQFGKPVTLSCSQTLNHNVMYWYQQKSSQAPKLLFHYYDKDFNNEADTPDNFQSRRPNTSFCFLDIRSPGLGDTAMYLCATSRVGQFNEKLFFGSGTQLSVL.

V gene TRBV6-6 combines with J gene TRBJ1-5; D is uncertain. V was pared by 7 bases and J by 1 base, with 8 bases between. Germline loops: CDR1 MNHNY, CDR2 SVGAGI (reference sequence). The CDR3 sequence is 13 residues long. Here the CDR3 DNA reads TGTGCCAGCATGGAGGCGAGCAATCAGCCCCAGCATTTT. Translation gives CASMEASNQPQHF.

Details on this clone: One junction end disagrees with the germline gene, perhaps due to a read error. The genes are TRBV27 and TRBJ2-7; D is undetermined. In germline, CDR1 is MNHEY, CDR2 SMNVEV (reference sequence). This CDR3 has 16 amino acids. The CDR3 coding sequence is TGTGCCAGCAGTTTATCGACATTTACTTTTACCTACGGGCAGTACTTC. Amino acid sequence: CASSLSTFTFTYGQYF.

The CDR3 loop is CASSWGGHNNSPLHF. CDR3 in DNA: TGCGCCAGCAGCTGGGGGGGACACAACAATTCACCCCTCCACTTT. The chain couples TRBV5-1 to TRBJ1-6; possible D gene TRBD1, 6 bases. The V and J ends lost 3 bases and 7 bases respectively, with 14 bases between them. CDR1 and CDR2 from the germline V gene are SGHRS and YFSETQ. The CDR3 consists of 15 residues.

This chain joins TRBV2 and TRBJ2-3; D is perhaps TRBD1 (5 bases). The germline V and J ends were trimmed by 7 bases and 2 bases, with 13 bases remaining between them. This CDR3 has 14 amino acids. CDR1 and CDR2 from the germline V gene are SNHLY and FYNNEI. This CDR3 is CASMSQGHTDTQYF. In DNA, the CDR3 is TGTGCCAGCATGTCCCAGGGTCACACAGATACGCAGTATTTT. The variable domain in full, completed from reference TRBV2 and TRBJ2-3, reads EPEVTQTPSHQVTQMGQEVILRCVPISNHLYFYWYRQILGQKVEFLVSFYNNEISEKSEIFDDQFSVERPDGSNFTLKIRSTKLEDSAMYFCASMSQGHTDTQYFGPGTRLTVL.

V gene TRBV27 combines with J gene TRBJ2-7; no firm D call. This CDR3 is 15 amino acids long. With 5 bases removed from V and 0 bases from J, the gap between germline ends came to 14 bases. The germline gives CDR1 MNHEY, CDR2 SMNVEV (reference sequence). In DNA, the CDR3 is TGTGCCAGCAGTACCGACTTGACCGGCTCCTACGAGCAGTACTTC. This gives the protein CASSTDLTGSYEQYF.

In this sample, this clone turned up a few times. The V and J genes are TRBV28 and TRBJ1-1; D unresolved. From germline, CDR1 is MDHEN and CDR2 SYDVKM. The CDR3 extends over 14 amino acids. Trimming left V 4 bases short and J 4 bases short, with 13 bases between. CDR3 protein: CASSSRAGGTEAFF. The DNA of the CDR3 is TGTGCCAGCAGTTCTAGGGCGGGTGGCACTGAAGCTTTCTTT.

This clone appeared a single time. The V and J genes are TRBV7-2 and TRBJ2-5; 8 bases line up with TRBD2. Trimming at V came to 5 bases and at J to 5 bases, leaving 10 bases not matched to a gene. The CDR3 length is 15 residues. The germline V gene has CDR1 SGHTA and CDR2 FQGNSA. CDR3 sequence reads: CASSRLRGARETQYF. The CDR3 nucleotides read TGTGCCAGCAGCCGTTTGCGGGGGGCACGGGAGACCCAGTACTTC.

The J gene is TRBJ2-3, the V gene TRBV5-1; 8 bases line up with TRBD2. The CDR3 contains 15 residues. Trimming cost V 5 bases and J 0 bases; bases outside gene matches: 5. The germline V gene has CDR1 SGHRS and CDR2 YFSETQ. This CDR3 reads CASRVSGASTDTQYF. Written as DNA, the CDR3 is TGCGCCAGCAGGGTTAGCGGGGCTAGCACAGATACGCAGTATTTT.

The chain recombines TRBV29-1 with TRBJ1-2, with 11 bases matching TRBD1. The CDR3 extends over 19 amino acids. Germline V gives CDR1 SQVTM, CDR2 ANQGSEA. The V and J ends lost 4 bases and 0 bases, in that order; junction bases with no gene match: 16. The CDR3 spells CSVAGHSGQGAPANYGYTF. DNA of the CDR3: TGCAGCGTTGCAGGCCATTCCGGACAGGGGGCACCCGCTAACTATGGCTACACCTTC.

The rearrangement links TRBV5-1 to TRBJ1-3; D perhaps matches TRBD1 (6 bases). The CDR3 has 15 residues. Trimming took 4 bases from V and 0 from J, leaving 11 bases between them. Germline V gene lookup returns CDR1 SGHRS and CDR2 YFSETQ. The CDR3 sequence: CASSPSGVSGNTIYF. CDR3 coding DNA: TGCGCCAGCAGCCCATCAGGGGTCTCTGGAAACACCATATATTTT.

The V call is TRBV7-2, the J call TRBJ2-7, with D perhaps TRBD2 (6 bases). The CDR3 runs 16 residues. Germline V lookup: CDR1 SGHTA, CDR2 FQGNSA. V gave up 1 base and J gave up 0 bases, with 13 bases separating them. DNA for the CDR3: TGTGCCAGCAGCTTAGGTAGCGGCGAGAGCTCCTACGAGCAGTACTTC. Protein product: CASSLGSGESSYEQYF.

This chain joins TRBV27 and TRBJ1-6, with D tentatively TRBD1 (6 bases). Looked up from germline, CDR1 is MNHEY and CDR2 is SMNVEV (reference sequence). CDR3 length equals 16 residues. V gave up 6 bases and J gave up 9 bases, with 21 bases separating them. CDR3 DNA sequence: TGTGCCAGCAGAATAAGACAGGACCTATGGGGTTCACCCCTCCACTTT. Its translation: CASRIRQDLWGSPLHF.

The chain has TRBV7-8 and TRBJ2-5; no definite D call. The J call may be wrong; the DNA end is better matched by TRBJ2-7. The CDR3 loop spans 16 amino acids. The germline CDR1 and CDR2 sequences are SGHVS and FQNEAQ. This CDR3 is CASSLIAQPFLSEQYF. In nucleotides, the CDR3 is TGTGCCAGCAGCTTAATAGCCCAGCCCTTCCTGAGCGAGCAGTACTTC.

CDR3 in amino acids: CASSPSTSWAAQETQYF. The CDR3 nucleotides read TGTGCCAGTAGTCCGTCGACTAGTTGGGCGGCCCAAGAGACCCAGTACTTC. The chain has TRBV19 and TRBJ2-5; D may be TRBD2 (6 bases). The CDR3 covers 17 residues. V gave up 5 bases and J gave up 1 base, with 20 bases separating them. CDR1 and CDR2 from the germline V gene are LNHDA and SQIVND (reference sequence).

The chain links TRBV5-4 to TRBJ2-1; 10 bases match TRBD2. The CDR3 extends over 15 amino acids. Trimming cost V 1 base and J 4 bases; bases outside gene matches: 2. Per germline, CDR1 SGHNT and CDR2 YYREEE (reference sequence). The CDR3 spells CASSLTSGAYNEQFF. CDR3 DNA sequence: TGTGCCAGCAGCTTGACTAGCGGGGCGTACAATGAGCAGTTCTTC.

This clone was seen only a few times. The CDR3: CASRPGLPQETQYF. The CDR3 region has the DNA TGTGCCAGCAGGCCGGGACTACCCCAAGAGACCCAGTACTTC. V and J are TRBV6-6 and TRBJ2-5; 7 bases map to TRBD2. Germline CDR1 MNHNY, CDR2 SVGAGI (reference sequence). V shed 6 bases, J shed 1 base, and the junction held 5 bases outside the gene matches. CDR3 length: 14 amino acids.

The DNA of the CDR3 is TGTGCCAGTAGTATCCGGACTGCCGCAAAAGCTCTTGGTGGCTACACCTTC. Translating gives CASSIRTAAKALGGYTF. The chain links TRBV19 to TRBJ1-2; D is ambiguous. CDR1 and CDR2 from the germline V gene are LNHDA and SQIVND (reference sequence). The CDR3 is 17 residues long. Trimming left V 3 bases short and J 7 bases short, with 24 bases between.

The rearrangement joins TRBV5-4 to TRBJ1-2, with TRBD1 identical over 11 bases. In germline, CDR1 is SGHNT, CDR2 YYREEE (reference sequence). Trimming at V came to 4 bases and at J to 0 bases, leaving 5 bases not matched to a gene. This CDR3 has 16 residues. The DNA of the CDR3 is TGTGCCAGCAGCATGGGGACAGGGGGAGCTAACTATGGCTACACCTTC. It translates to CASSMGTGGANYGYTF.